The 2 T cell receptor beta chains below come from one sample, sequenced in a study of PD-1 blockade in classical Hodgkin lymphoma. Data came from immunoSEQ multiplex PCR; TCRdb stores just in-frame clones and leaves some out. In the table there are tens of thousands of clones, more than 90% of which are singletons. As to time point: newly diagnosed, previously untreated cHL patient sample. By magnetic negative selection, CD4+ T cells were purified from thawed PBMCs. Source material: CD4+ T cells from blood. The receptors come from a human donor with classical Hodgkin lymphoma.

The rearrangement links TRBV5-1 to TRBJ1-1; 9 bases map to TRBD1. V gave up 0 bases and J gave up 4 bases; unmatched junction bases: 13. CDR1 SGHRS and CDR2 YFSETQ come from the germline V gene. CDR3 size: 18 residues. CDR3 in DNA: TGCGCCAGCAGCTTGGTCGGCACAGGGGGCCCCCTGAGCACTGAAGCTTTCTTT. Residues: CASSLVGTGGPLSTEAFF.

This chain uses TRBV7-2 with TRBJ2-5; D not resolved. The CDR3 is 14 amino acids. The germline CDR1 and CDR2 sequences are SGHTA and FQGNSA. The V and J ends lost 2 bases and 5 bases respectively, with 12 bases between them. CDR3 coding DNA: TGTGCCAGCAGCTTACTGTCTGGTGGGGAGACCCAGTACTTC. It yields the protein CASSLLSGGETQYF.